Each of the 7 T cell receptor beta chains below was sequenced from the same sample in a study of regulatory T cells in long-lasting Graves disease. Time point indicated: persistent/refractory GD, antithyroid drugs over 5 years with positive TRAb. Making the TCR library involved RNA that had been extracted from PBMCs. Assembly of TCR beta libraries relied on iRepertoire HTBI primers together with Arm-PCR of CDR3 regions. MiXCR, run by TCRdb on the multiplex PCR reads, gives a single entry per CDR3 protein. The repertoire holds roughly 430,000 distinct CDR3 sequences, roughly 21% seen once, with roughly an eighth in the top ten. This specimen consisted of peripheral blood mononuclear cells (PBMCs), obtained when the disease was refractory, from a patient treated with antithyroid drugs. These receptors originate from a female donor with Graves disease.

Note on this clonotype: A much larger clone differs from this one at a single base, so this may be a read error. The rearrangement joins TRBV29-1 to TRBJ2-7; D gene uncertain. This CDR3 spans 12 amino acids. The germline gives CDR1 SQVTM, CDR2 ANQGSEA. The CDR3 here is CSVVDSHYELYF. The CDR3 DNA is TGCAGCGTTGTGGATTCCCACTACGAGCTGTACTTC.

The J gene is TRBJ1-1, the V gene TRBV5-1; D may be TRBD1 (6 bases). CDR1 and CDR2 from the germline V gene are SGHRS and YFSETQ. The CDR3 runs 14 residues. V was clipped by 0 bases and J by 10 bases, with 16 bases between them. The CDR3, as DNA: TGCGCCAGCAGCTTGGAGGGGGGCCGGAGGGTAGCTTTCTTT. It encodes CASSLEGGRRVAFF. Variable domain in full (rest from reference TRBV5-1 and TRBJ1-1): KAGVTQTPRYLIKTRGQQVTLSCSPISGHRSVSWYQQTPGQGLQFLFEYFSETQRNKGNFPGRFSGRQFSNSRSEMNVSTLELGDSALYLCASSLEGGRRVAFFGQGTRLTVV.

This clonotype occurred many times. CDR3 loop: CASMKGHGYTF. CDR3 DNA: TGTGCCAGCATGAAGGGGCATGGCTACACCTTC. The chain is built from TRBV28 and TRBJ1-2; a weak D match, TRBD1 (5 bases). In germline, CDR1 is MDHEN, CDR2 SYDVKM. The length of the CDR3 is 11 residues. V lost 7 bases, J lost 6 bases, and 9 bases lay in between.

Details on this clonotype: At one end the junction does not follow the germline gene, possibly because of a read error. J is TRBJ2-7 and V is TRBV5-6; D not certain. The CDR3 has 13 residues. CDR1 is SGHDT, CDR2 YYEEEE, per germline. The CDR3 here is CASSFRQYYEQYF. The CDR3 bases are TGTGCTAGCAGCTTTAGGCAATACTACGAGCAGTACTTC.

This clonotype has only a few counts. This sequence joins TRBV7-9 and TRBJ1-1; D remains ambiguous. The CDR3 totals 14 residues. V was trimmed by 6 bases and J by 3 bases, leaving 14 bases between them. Germline CDR1 and CDR2: SEHNR and FQNEAQ (reference sequence). CDR3 sequence: CASRTAGVDTEAFF. CDR3 DNA: TGTGCCAGCAGAACAGCTGGGGTGGACACTGAAGCTTTCTTT.

The sample holds a few counts of this clonotype. V and J are TRBV4-1 and TRBJ1-5; D may be TRBD1 (6 bases). V was cut by 4 bases and J by 7 bases, with 17 bases left in between. This CDR3 spans 15 amino acids. The germline CDR1 and CDR2 sequences are MGHRA and YSYEKL. CDR3 coding DNA: TGCGCCAGCAGCCTAGAAGCGGGGGGGCTCCAGCCCCAGCATTTT. Its protein product is CASSLEAGGLQPQHF.

This clonotype occurred many times. The chain links TRBV19 to TRBJ2-7; the match to TRBD2 covers 13 bases. The germline V gene has CDR1 LNHDA and CDR2 SQIVND (reference sequence). V dropped 5 bases and J dropped 2; count of bases not matched to a gene: 6. CDR3 length: 16 amino acids. CDR3 sequence (DNA): TGTGCCAGTAGTCCCAGGACTAGCGGGAGAACCTACGAGCAGTACTTC. Amino acid sequence: CASSPRTSGRTYEQYF.